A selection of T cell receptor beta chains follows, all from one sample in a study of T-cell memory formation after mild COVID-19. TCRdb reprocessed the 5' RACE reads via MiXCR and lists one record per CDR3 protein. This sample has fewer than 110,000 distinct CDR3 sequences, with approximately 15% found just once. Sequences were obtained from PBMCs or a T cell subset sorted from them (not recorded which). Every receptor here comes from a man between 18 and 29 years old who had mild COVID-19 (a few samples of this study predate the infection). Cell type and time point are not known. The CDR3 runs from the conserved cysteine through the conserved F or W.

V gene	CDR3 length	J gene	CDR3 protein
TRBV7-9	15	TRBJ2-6	CASSWSGSGANVLTF
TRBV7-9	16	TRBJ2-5	CASSFGTSGGEETQYF
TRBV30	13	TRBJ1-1	CAWESGHNTEAFF
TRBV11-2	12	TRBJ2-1	CASSLESYEQFF
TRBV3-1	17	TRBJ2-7	CASSQDVLEASTREQYF
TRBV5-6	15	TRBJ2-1	CASSLGRLVNNEQFF
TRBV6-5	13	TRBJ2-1	CASSTGFYNEQFF
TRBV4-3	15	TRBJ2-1	CASSQGTSSYNEQFF
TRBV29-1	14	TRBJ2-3	CSVEDAQSTDTQYF
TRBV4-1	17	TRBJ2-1	CASSQDGWGGDYNEQFF
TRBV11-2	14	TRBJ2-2	CASSSGQGVGELFF
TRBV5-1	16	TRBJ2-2	CASSAGWGRNTGELFF
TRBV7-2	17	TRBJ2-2	CASSPRPGRVDTGELFF
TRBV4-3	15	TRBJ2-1	CASSQDQPYRDEQFF
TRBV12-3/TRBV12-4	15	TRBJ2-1	CASSPPGQGYNEQFF
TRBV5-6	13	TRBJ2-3	CASSSLLGRPQYF
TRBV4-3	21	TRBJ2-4	CASSQDHWRTGGRLAKNIQYF
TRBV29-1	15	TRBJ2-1	CSGDGPRGAENEQFF
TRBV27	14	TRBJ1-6	CASSLLRENSPLHF
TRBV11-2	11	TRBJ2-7	CASSLGLRQYF
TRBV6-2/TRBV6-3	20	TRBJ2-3	CASRDSQLAGGPTSTDTQYF
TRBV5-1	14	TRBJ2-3	CASSFTLAGDTQYF
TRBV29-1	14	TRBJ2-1	CSVEGTATYNEQFF
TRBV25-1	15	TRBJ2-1	CASSARTGVYNEQFF